The TCR beta chain described here comes from a study of blood T cell repertoires in COVID-19. The germline V gene has CDR1 MDHEN and CDR2 SYDVKM. V lost 5 bases to trimming and J lost 6 bases; unmatched junction nucleotides: 8. The CDR3 extends over 16 amino acids. This clone was found a few times. In the authors' methods: The authors estimated nucleated cell counts from reference gene primer amplification. Some clones are missing from TCRdb's copy, which holds only in-frame ones; the method was immunoSEQ multiplex PCR. The V and J calls and clone size were taken over from that table, and D and trimming were inferred from the DNA. This table has roughly 180,000 clones, 80% to 90% appearing once.

What was sequenced was peripheral blood. The chain links TRBV28 to TRBJ1-5; 12 bases match TRBD1. The origin of this receptor is a man between 65 and 85 years old with active or convalescent COVID-19. The CDR3, as DNA: TGTGCCAGCAGTATAACCGGGACAGGGGGCAGTCAGCCCCAGCATTTT. Its translation is CASSITGTGGSQPQHF. The variable domain in full, with the rest retrieved from reference TRBV28 and TRBJ1-5, is DVKVTQSSRYLVKRTGEKVFLECVQDMDHENMFWYRQDPGLGLRLIYFSYDVKMKEKGDIPEGYSVSREKKERFSLILESASTNQTSMYLCASSITGTGGSQPQHFGDGTRLSIL.